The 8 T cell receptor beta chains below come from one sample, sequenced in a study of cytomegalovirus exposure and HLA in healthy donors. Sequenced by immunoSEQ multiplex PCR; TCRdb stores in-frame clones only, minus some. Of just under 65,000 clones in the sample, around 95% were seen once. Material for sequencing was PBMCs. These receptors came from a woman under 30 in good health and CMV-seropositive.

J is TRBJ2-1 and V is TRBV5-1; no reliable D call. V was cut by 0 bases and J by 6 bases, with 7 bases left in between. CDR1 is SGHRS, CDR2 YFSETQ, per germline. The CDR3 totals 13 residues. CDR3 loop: CASSLAYSNEQFF. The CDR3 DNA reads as TGCGCCAGCAGCTTGGCCTACAGCAATGAGCAGTTCTTC. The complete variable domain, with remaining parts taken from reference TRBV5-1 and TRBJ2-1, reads KAGVTQTPRYLIKTRGQQVTLSCSPISGHRSVSWYQQTPGQGLQFLFEYFSETQRNKGNFPGRFSGRQFSNSRSEMNVSTLELGDSALYLCASSLAYSNEQFFGPGTRLTVL.

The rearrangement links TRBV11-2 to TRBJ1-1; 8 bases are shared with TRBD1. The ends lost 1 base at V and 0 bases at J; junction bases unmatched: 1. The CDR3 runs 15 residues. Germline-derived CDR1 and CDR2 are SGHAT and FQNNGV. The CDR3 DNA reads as TGTGCCAGCAGCTTAGCACAGGGGGTGAACACTGAAGCTTTCTTT. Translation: CASSLAQGVNTEAFF.

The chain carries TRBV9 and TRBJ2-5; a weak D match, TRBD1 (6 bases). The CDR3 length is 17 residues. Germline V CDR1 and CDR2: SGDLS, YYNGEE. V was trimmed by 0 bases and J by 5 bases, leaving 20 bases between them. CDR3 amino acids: CASSVGGGSGVGETQYF. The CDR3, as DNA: TGTGCCAGCAGCGTAGGAGGGGGTTCGGGCGTTGGGGAGACCCAGTACTTC.

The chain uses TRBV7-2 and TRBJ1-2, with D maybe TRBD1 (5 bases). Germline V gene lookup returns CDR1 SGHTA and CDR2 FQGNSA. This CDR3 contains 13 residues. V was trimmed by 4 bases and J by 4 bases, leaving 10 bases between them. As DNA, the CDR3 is TGTGCCAGCAGCTCCCAACAGGTCTATGGCTACACCTTC. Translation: CASSSQQVYGYTF.

The CDR3 spells CAWMTGSSGNTIYF. In nucleotides, the CDR3 is TGTGCCTGGATGACAGGTTCCTCTGGAAACACCATATATTTT. V and J are TRBV30 and TRBJ1-3, with D perhaps TRBD1 (6 bases). This CDR3 contains 14 residues. The germline V and J ends were trimmed by 4 bases and 0 bases, with 10 bases remaining between them. CDR1 and CDR2 from the germline V gene are GTSNPN and SVGIG (reference sequence).

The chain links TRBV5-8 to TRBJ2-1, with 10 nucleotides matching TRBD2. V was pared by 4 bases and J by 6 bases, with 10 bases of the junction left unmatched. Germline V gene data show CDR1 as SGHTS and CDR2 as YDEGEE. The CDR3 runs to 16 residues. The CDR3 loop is CASSQSQLAGFNEQFF. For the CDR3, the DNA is TGTGCCAGCAGCCAATCCCAACTAGCGGGGTTCAATGAGCAGTTCTTC.

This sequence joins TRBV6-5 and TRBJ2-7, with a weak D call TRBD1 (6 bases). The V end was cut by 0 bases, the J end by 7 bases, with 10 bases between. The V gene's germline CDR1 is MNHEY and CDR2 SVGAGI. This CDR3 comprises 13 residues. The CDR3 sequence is CASSYSLGGEQYF. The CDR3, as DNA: TGTGCCAGCAGTTACTCCTTAGGGGGAGAGCAGTACTTC.

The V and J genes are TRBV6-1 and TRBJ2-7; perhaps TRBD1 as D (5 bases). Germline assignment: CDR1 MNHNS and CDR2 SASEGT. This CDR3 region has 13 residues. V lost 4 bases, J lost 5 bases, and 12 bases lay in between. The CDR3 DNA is TGTGCCAGCAGTGGAAGCAGGGTGAACGAGCAGTACTTC. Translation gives CASSGSRVNEQYF.